The source of this T cell receptor (beta chain) is a study of blood T cell repertoires in COVID-19 (dated by TCRdb to 2018 to 2021). About the investigation overall: Samples covering the acute and convalescent phases of COVID-19 were provided by collaborators in the United States, Italy and Spain. The prospective study material was composed of cDNA or gDNA derived from T cells, B-cell-depleted T cells, or PBMCs. Deeply sampled blood TCRbeta repertoires from subjects exposed to, actively infected with, or recovered from COVID-19 were included in the dataset. The repertoires were released in a freely available public database meant as a resource for research on the immune response to SARS-CoV-2. Samples were obtained from the ongoing ImmuneRACE study (first 160 participants) and from 1,254 subjects provided by 6 global collaborators. Nearly every sample came with metadata listing a de-identified subject ID, COVID-19 status, age in years and sex. Where available, HLA class I and class II types were taken from metadata supplied by the sample provider and were not determined by assay-based typing.

The immunoSEQ Assay, a bias-controlled multiplex PCR, was used to amplify TCRbeta CDR3 regions from genomic DNA. Per the authors' processing: The number of nucleated cells in each sample was estimated from the amplification of reference gene primers within the assay. To quantify the absolute abundance of each unique TCRbeta CDR3 rearrangement, sequence reads were collapsed and filtered. For each sample, productive Simpson clonality was calculated as the square root of Simpson's diversity index across productive rearrangements. The source is immuneACCESS, and TCRdb retained only in-frame sequences with V and J called. Part of the clones is not carried over; for the studies checked, unresolved V genes explain less than half of this, and the remainder is unexplained. V and J calls and clone size are those listed in that table; D and trimming were worked out from the DNA. Present in this sample are 85,000 to 110,000 clones, around 82% of which were seen just once. Jointly, the top ten make up 10% to 15% of the sample.

Worth noting for this clone: Its antigen remains undetermined. Base qualities are not provided; no much larger clone lies one nucleotide away.

The paper's findings and limits, for the study overall: The amount of clinical and demographic metadata varied by source and participant and was provided uncurated.

CDR3 length: 17 amino acids, cysteine to phenylalanine. Here the CDR3 DNA is all that survives: 51 bases in frame from base 1. The germline V gene supplies CDR1 SGHTA and CDR2 FQGTGA. Trimmed from V: 5 bases; trimmed from J: 3 bases; junction bases lacking a gene match: 7. Each collaborating institution followed its own protocols to collect whole blood in K2EDTA tubes. For TCRbeta analysis, collaborator samples were shipped as frozen whole blood, as isolated PBMCs, or as DNA extracted from either sample type. Sequenced: peripheral blood. The V gene is TRBV7-3 and the J gene is TRBJ2-1, with 13 bases matching TRBD2. The source is a human donor in a cohort sampled during active or convalescent COVID-19. Here is the DNA: TGTGCCAGCAGCCCAGGACTAGCGGGGGAGAACTACAATGAGCAGTTCTTC. This gives the protein CASSPGLAGENYNEQFF.